A single sample gave rise to the 24 T cell receptor beta chains below, sequenced in a study of cytomegalovirus exposure and HLA in healthy donors. The PCR was carried out with 60 Vbeta primers and 13 Jbeta primers. Repertoires were generated with immunoSEQ multiplex PCR, while TCRdb's copy carries only in-frame clones and drops some. The table shows 150,000 to 200,000 clones, with about 90% occurring only once. Sequencing used PBMCs. Receptors originate from a girl under three years old in good health and CMV-seronegative.

The chain is built from TRBV27 and TRBJ1-1; 10 nucleotides match TRBD1. Germline V gene lookup returns CDR1 MNHEY and CDR2 SMNVEV (reference sequence). The CDR3 consists of 14 residues. V shed 7 bases, J shed 3 bases, and the junction held 5 bases outside the gene matches. The CDR3 DNA sequence: TGTGCCAGCACCCGACAGGGGGCTTACACTGAAGCTTTCTTT. It encodes CASTRQGAYTEAFF.

This CDR3 is CASSQGDGLADAYEQYF. The CDR3 DNA sequence: TGTGCCAGCAGCCAGGGAGACGGACTAGCGGACGCCTACGAGCAGTACTTC. The genes are TRBV4-2 and TRBJ2-7; 10 nucleotides agree with TRBD2. V was pared by 3 bases and J by 2 bases, with 10 bases of the junction left unmatched. The CDR3 has 17 amino acids. CDR1 and CDR2 from the germline V gene are LGHNA and YNFKEQ.

This chain uses TRBV30 with TRBJ1-1; a possible D gene is TRBD1 (5 bases). In germline, CDR1 is GTSNPN, CDR2 SVGIG (reference sequence). V lost 6 bases and J 1 base, leaving 30 bases between the germline ends. The CDR3 is 19 amino acids. For the CDR3, the DNA is TGTGCCTGCGCAATAACCTCTTGGCAGGGCTCGGATTCGAACACTGAAGCTTTCTTT. Residues: CACAITSWQGSDSNTEAFF.

This rearrangement joins TRBV4-1 to TRBJ2-7, with D unresolved. The CDR3 totals 13 residues. Germline V gives CDR1 MGHRA, CDR2 YSYEKL. The germline V and J ends were trimmed by 3 bases and 2 bases, with 8 bases remaining between them. Here the CDR3 DNA reads TGCGCCAGCAGCCACGACGGAGCCTACGAGCAGTACTTC. It encodes CASSHDGAYEQYF.

J is TRBJ2-7 and V is TRBV7-9, with TRBD2 as a possible D gene (6 bases). The CDR3 totals 18 residues. The ends were cut back, 5 bases at V and 0 bases at J, with 23 bases in the middle. Germline lookup yields CDR1 SEHNR and CDR2 FQNEAQ (reference sequence). For the CDR3, the DNA is TGTGCCAGCAGCCGAACCGGGACTTATAATCCCAGCTCCTACGAGCAGTACTTC. This codes for CASSRTGTYNPSSYEQYF.

The chain joins TRBV5-1 to TRBJ2-3; 10 bases are a match to TRBD2. With V trimmed by 0 bases and J by 0 bases, 7 bases remained unmatched. The germline CDR1 and CDR2 sequences are SGHRS and YFSETQ. The CDR3 is made up of 18 amino acids. CDR3 in DNA: TGCGCCAGCAGCTTGGTTCCCGCTAGCGGGGGTAGCACAGATACGCAGTATTTT. This gives the protein CASSLVPASGGSTDTQYF.

The rearrangement uses TRBV19 and TRBJ2-3; the D is unclear. The CDR3 has 17 amino acids. Deletions cut 5 bases from V and 1 base from J, with 19 bases between. Per germline, CDR1 LNHDA and CDR2 SQIVND (reference sequence). The CDR3 spells CASSHRVALVGTDTQYF. The CDR3 bases are TGTGCCAGTAGTCATCGAGTGGCCCTAGTCGGCACAGATACGCAGTATTTT.

V gene TRBV11-2 combines with J gene TRBJ2-5; 12 bases agree with TRBD2. The CDR3 length is 14 residues. CDR1 and CDR2 from the germline V gene are SGHAT and FQNNGV. With 5 bases clipped from V and 5 bases from J, the junction kept 3 bases outside the gene matches. CDR3 in DNA: TGTGCCAGCAGCCCTGGACTAGCGGGGGAGACCCAGTACTTC. It translates to CASSPGLAGETQYF.

This chain links TRBV28 with TRBJ1-4, with 9 nucleotides matching TRBD1. This CDR3 is 15 amino acids long. The trim removed 2 bases at V and 8 bases at J, leaving 6 bases unmatched. The germline gives CDR1 MDHEN, CDR2 SYDVKM. The CDR3 here is CASSLPGTGREKLFF. The CDR3, as DNA: TGTGCCAGCAGTTTACCCGGGACAGGGCGGGAAAAACTGTTTTTT.

This clone was seen only once. The rearrangement joins TRBV18 to TRBJ2-1; tentative D call: TRBD2 (7 bases). CDR1 KGHSH and CDR2 LQKENI come from the germline V gene. V lost 3 bases and J 0 bases, leaving 24 bases between the germline ends. The CDR3 totals 20 residues. CDR3 in amino acids: CASSPLWEGVSIFSYNEQFF. CDR3 coding DNA: TGTGCCAGCTCACCGTTGTGGGAGGGGGTTTCTATCTTCTCCTACAATGAGCAGTTCTTC.

The chain joins TRBV7-6 to TRBJ2-1, with D possibly matching TRBD2 (5 bases). V lost 1 base to trimming and J lost 9 bases, with 19 bases between them. CDR3 length: 16 amino acids. Looked up from germline, CDR1 is SGHVS and CDR2 is FNYEAQ. The chain's CDR3 is CASSLELPSLVTEQFF. CDR3 DNA: TGTGCCAGCAGCTTAGAACTTCCCTCACTAGTCACTGAGCAGTTCTTC.

J is TRBJ2-1 and V is TRBV7-3; TRBD2 agrees at 8 bases. This CDR3 has 17 residues. Germline-derived CDR1 and CDR2 are SGHTA and FQGTGA. With V trimmed by 1 base and J by 5 bases, 10 bases remained unmatched. The CDR3 coding sequence is TGTGCCAGCAGCTTAAACGGGGGGGCTAGCCCACACAATGAGCAGTTCTTC. Its protein is CASSLNGGASPHNEQFF.

This chain uses TRBV29-1 with TRBJ2-7; the D is unclear. The V and J ends lost 5 bases and 4 bases respectively, with 15 bases between them. The CDR3 runs to 13 residues. The germline V gene has CDR1 SQVTM and CDR2 ANQGSEA. The CDR3 sequence is CSVYTEETYEQYF. The CDR3 bases are TGCAGCGTTTACACAGAAGAGACATACGAGCAGTACTTC.

The rearrangement joins TRBV19 to TRBJ2-7; 9 nucleotides align to TRBD1. With 3 bases clipped from V and 5 bases from J, the junction kept 8 bases outside the gene matches. The CDR3 totals 15 residues. From germline, CDR1 is LNHDA and CDR2 SQIVND (reference sequence). CDR3 in amino acids: CASSIEGTGMNEQYF. CDR3 coding DNA: TGTGCCAGTAGTATTGAAGGGACAGGGATGAACGAGCAGTACTTC.

The chain is built from TRBV6-4 and TRBJ2-3, with D tentatively TRBD2 (6 bases). This CDR3 is built from 16 residues. The V gene's germline CDR1 is MRHNA and CDR2 SNTAGT. V was clipped by 8 bases and J by 1 base, with 19 bases between them. CDR3 amino acids: CASPAIVGGGTDTQYF. CDR3 DNA sequence: TGTGCCAGCCCCGCGATAGTCGGGGGAGGCACAGATACGCAGTATTTT.

This clone has just one count. V usage is TRBV7-9 and J usage is TRBJ2-3; 8 positions match TRBD2. Germline V gene lookup returns CDR1 SEHNR and CDR2 FQNEAQ (reference sequence). There are 16 residues in the CDR3. The V segment lost 2 bases and the J segment 2 bases; nucleotides outside the gene matches: 6. DNA for the CDR3: TGTGCCAGCAGCTTAATCAGCGGGAGTCACACAGATACGCAGTATTTT. Translated: CASSLISGSHTDTQYF.

V usage is TRBV14 and J usage is TRBJ1-1; TRBD1 agrees at 9 bases. J gave up 10 bases and V 5 bases, and 8 bases lay outside the gene matches. Germline CDR1 SGHDN, CDR2 FVKESK. The CDR3 extends over 13 amino acids. In DNA, the CDR3 is TGTGCCAGCAGCTCTTTACAGGGGGCAGTAGCTTTCTTT. This sequence encodes CASSSLQGAVAFF. The full variable domain, completed using reference TRBV14 and TRBJ1-1, is EAGVTQFPSHSVIEKGQTVTLRCDPISGHDNLYWYRRVMGKEIKFLLHFVKESKQDESGMPNNRFLAERTGGTYSTLKVQPAELEDSGVYFCASSSLQGAVAFFGQGTRLTVV.

The V and J genes are TRBV5-1 and TRBJ1-5, with 9 positions matching TRBD1. This CDR3 is built from 16 residues. Trimming took 4 bases from V and 3 from J; bases not matched to a gene: 8. Per the germline V gene, CDR1 is SGHRS and CDR2 is YFSETQ. CDR3 sequence (DNA): TGCGCCAGCAGCCTTGGTACAGGGGGCGTCAATCAGCCCCAGCATTTT. Translating it yields CASSLGTGGVNQPQHF.

The J gene is TRBJ2-5, the V gene TRBV7-2; 7 positions agree with TRBD2. Trimming took 4 bases from V and 4 from J; bases not matched to a gene: 6. Germline V gene lookup returns CDR1 SGHTA and CDR2 FQGNSA. This CDR3 has 14 residues. The CDR3 bases are TGTGCCAGCAGCTGGACTCGGGAGGCAGAGACCCAGTACTTC. This translates into CASSWTREAETQYF.

V is TRBV7-2 and J is TRBJ1-4; 12 bases fit TRBD1. Unmatched junction bases numbered 0, after V lost 4 bases and J lost 6 bases. Per the germline V gene, CDR1 is SGHTA and CDR2 is FQGNSA. The CDR3 spans 14 residues. The CDR3 bases are TGTGCCAGCAGCTGGGACAGGGGGCATGAAAAACTGTTTTTT. The encoded protein is CASSWDRGHEKLFF.

A few counts support this clone. The J gene is TRBJ1-2, the V gene TRBV5-4; D possibly corresponds to TRBD1 (5 bases). Trimming removed 4 bases from V and 4 bases from J, with 17 bases in between. Per the germline V gene, CDR1 is SGHNT and CDR2 is YYREEE (reference sequence). This CDR3 has 15 residues. The CDR3 loop is CASSPDFREGYGYTF. The DNA for the CDR3 is TGTGCCAGCAGCCCGGACTTCAGGGAGGGCTATGGCTACACCTTC.

This clone was found once. This chain joins TRBV4-1 and TRBJ2-3; 8 bases line up with TRBD1. CDR1 and CDR2 (germline): MGHRA, YSYEKL. Trimming removed 3 bases from V and 2 bases from J; junction bases left unmatched: 10. The CDR3 length is 17 residues. CDR3 loop: CASSHRNGQGHTDTQYF. CDR3 nucleotides: TGCGCCAGCAGCCACCGAAACGGACAGGGACACACAGATACGCAGTATTTT.

The chain links TRBV2 to TRBJ1-5; no definite D call. Germline V CDR1 and CDR2: SNHLY, FYNNEI. Deletions cut 1 base from V and 9 bases from J, with 13 bases between. This CDR3 spans 14 amino acids. As DNA, the CDR3 is TGTGCCAGCAGTGAAGTAGCTGGTGGGAGGCCCCAGCATTTT. Translating gives CASSEVAGGRPQHF.

CDR3 amino acids: CASSRGDRVADTQYF. As DNA, the CDR3 is TGCGCCAGCAGTCGTGGGGACAGGGTAGCAGATACGCAGTATTTT. The rearrangement joins TRBV5-1 to TRBJ2-3; 9 bases fit TRBD1. V was pared by 5 bases and J by 4 bases, with 8 bases of the junction left unmatched. This CDR3 region has 15 residues. From germline, CDR1 is SGHRS and CDR2 YFSETQ.